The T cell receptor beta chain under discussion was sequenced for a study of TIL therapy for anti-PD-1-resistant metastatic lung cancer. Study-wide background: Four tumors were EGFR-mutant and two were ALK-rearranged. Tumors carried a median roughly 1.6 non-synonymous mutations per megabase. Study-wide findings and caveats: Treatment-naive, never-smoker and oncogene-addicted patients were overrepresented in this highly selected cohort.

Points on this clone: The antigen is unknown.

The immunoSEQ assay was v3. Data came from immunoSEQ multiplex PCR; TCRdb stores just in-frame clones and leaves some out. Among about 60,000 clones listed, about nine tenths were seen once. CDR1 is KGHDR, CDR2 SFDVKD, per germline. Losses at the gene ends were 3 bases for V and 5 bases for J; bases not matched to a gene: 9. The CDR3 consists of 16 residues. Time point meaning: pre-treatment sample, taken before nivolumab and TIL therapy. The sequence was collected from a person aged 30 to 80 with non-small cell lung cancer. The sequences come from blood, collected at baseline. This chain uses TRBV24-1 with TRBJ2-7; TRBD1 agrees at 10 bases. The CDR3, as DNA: TGTGCCACCAGTGATCGACCGGGACAGGGGACCCACGAGCAGTACTTC. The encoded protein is CATSDRPGQGTHEQYF.